The clone carrying this T cell receptor (beta chain) was found once. At one boundary the junction diverges from the germline segment, which might be a read error. Study processing details: It was from reference gene primer amplification that nucleated cell counts were estimated. Produced via immunoSEQ multiplex PCR; TCRdb's table is partial and in-frame only. The V and J calls and clone size are taken from that table; D and trimming were inferred from the DNA. This sample has 150,000 or so clones, with over 70% found just once. Looked up from germline, CDR1 is SGHTA and CDR2 is FQGTGA. CDR3 length equals 19 residues. The data were obtained in a study of blood T cell repertoires in COVID-19. Study-level information: The study drew acute and convalescent COVID-19 samples from the United States, Italy and Spain. T cells, B-cell-depleted T cells, or PBMCs supplied cDNA or gDNA.

Sequences were obtained from peripheral blood. The chain is built from TRBV7-3 and TRBJ2-2, with 10 nucleotides matching TRBD2. The receptor was derived from a man older than 75 with acute or convalescent COVID-19. The CDR3 here is CASSPPGRRASGRTGELFF. CDR3 nucleotides: TGCGCCAGCAGCCCCCCGGGGCGCCGGGCTAGCGGGAGAACCGGGGAGCTGTTTTTT.